This T cell receptor (beta chain) emerged from a study of PD-1 blockade in classical Hodgkin lymphoma. In its sample, this clone was seen a few times. Patients all relapsed after autologous stem cell transplantation, and there was variation in brentuximab vedotin exposure. TCRdb's copy holds only in-frame clones and misses some; the assay was immunoSEQ multiplex PCR. The sample lists 35,000 to 50,000 clones, roughly 80% occurring once. The CDR3 totals 15 residues. V shed 6 bases, J shed 8 bases, and the junction held 12 bases outside the gene matches. Germline CDR1 reads SGHTA; CDR2 reads FQGNSA. This sequence originates from a human donor with classical Hodgkin lymphoma. The chain is built from TRBV7-2 and TRBJ2-1; 8 nucleotides agree with TRBD1. The source was peripheral blood mononuclear cells (PBMCs), collected at baseline. The chain's CDR3 is CASSQQGGAWDEQFF. CDR3 nucleotide sequence: TGTGCCAGCAGTCAACAGGGGGGCGCATGGGATGAGCAGTTCTTC.